This T cell receptor beta chain was documented in a study of blood T cell repertoires in COVID-19. Study-wide background: Collection of acute and convalescent COVID-19 samples took place in the United States, Italy and Spain.

Generated by immunoSEQ multiplex PCR, the TCRdb table keeps only in-frame clones and is missing some. This sample has roughly 140,000 clones, with around 84% found just once. The germline CDR1 and CDR2 sequences are SGHVS and FQNEAQ. V shed 5 bases and J 5 bases; nucleotides not matched to a gene: 15. The CDR3 length is 17 residues. Cohorts were based on clinical histories the participants reported. Sequencing was done on a sample of PBMCs or T cells enriched from blood (not recorded which). The clonotype comes from a woman in her 50s who had been exposed to COVID-19. This rearrangement joins TRBV7-8 to TRBJ2-5, with TRBD2 matching 9 bases. CDR3 coding DNA: TGTGCCAGCAGCCCAGGGGTGGGTCTAGCGGGGATGGAGACCCAGTACTTC. It yields the protein CASSPGVGLAGMETQYF.